What follows are 13 T cell receptor beta chains derived from one specimen sequenced in a study of cytomegalovirus exposure and HLA in healthy donors. In the PCR, 60 Vbeta and 13 Jbeta primers were used. Assay: immunoSEQ multiplex PCR; the TCRdb copy retains only in-frame clones and omits some. The sample yields about 180,000 clones, 78% seen once. The specimen was PBMCs. The receptors originated from a woman aged 50 to 60 in good health and CMV-seropositive.

The chain employs TRBV2 and TRBJ1-2, with 8 bases aligning to TRBD1. The CDR3 has 13 amino acids. Germline trimming cut 6 bases from V and 8 bases from J; bases unmatched to any gene: 8. Germline-derived CDR1 and CDR2 are SNHLY and FYNNEI. The CDR3 nucleotides read TGTGCCAGCAGCGCATCAGGGGGCCGCGGCTACACCTTC. It translates to CASSASGGRGYTF.

The chain recombines TRBV7-2 with TRBJ1-1, with D perhaps TRBD1 (6 bases). Germline V gives CDR1 SGHTA, CDR2 FQGNSA. The V and J ends lost 5 bases and 5 bases respectively, with 18 bases between them. The CDR3 consists of 15 residues. The chain's CDR3 is CASSIGGGYRTEAFF. CDR3 in DNA: TGTGCCAGCAGCATTGGGGGCGGTTACAGAACTGAAGCTTTCTTT.

As to this clone: A read error may account for a junction end that differs from germline. This rearrangement joins TRBV30 to TRBJ2-6; 9 nucleotides align to TRBD1. Germline CDR1 reads GTSNPN; CDR2 reads SVGIG (reference sequence). This CDR3 region has 17 residues. The CDR3 protein is CACARDRVSSGANGLTF. The DNA for the CDR3 is TGTGCCTGTGCCCGGGACAGGGTCAGCTCTGGGGCCAACGGCCTGACTTTC.

V usage is TRBV2 and J usage is TRBJ1-2, with a weak D call TRBD1 (5 bases). The CDR3 spans 14 residues. Looked up from germline, CDR1 is SNHLY and CDR2 is FYNNEI. Trimming removed 3 bases from V and 8 bases from J, with 16 bases in between. Written as DNA, the CDR3 is TGTGCCAGCAGTGAGACCAGGGTTATAGGCGGCTACACCTTC. Translating it yields CASSETRVIGGYTF.

This chain links TRBV12-5 with TRBJ2-7, with D possibly being TRBD1 (6 bases). The length of the CDR3 is 16 residues. The V gene lost 3 bases and the J gene lost 0 bases, with 15 bases spanning the gap. Germline CDR1 and CDR2: LGHNT and FRNRAP. The CDR3 DNA reads TGTGCTAGTGGTTTTTACTCACAGGGACCCTCCTACGAGCAGTACTTC. It yields the protein CASGFYSQGPSYEQYF. Full variable domain (missing parts from reference TRBV12-5 and TRBJ2-7): DARVTQTPRHKVTEMGQEVTMRCQPILGHNTVFWYRQTMMQGLELLAYFRNRAPLDDSGMPKDRFSAEMPDATLATLKIQPSEPRDSAVYFCASGFYSQGPSYEQYFGPGTRLTVT.

This clone was seen more than once but under ten times. This chain connects TRBV5-1 to TRBJ2-7; TRBD1 agrees at 7 bases. CDR3 length: 14 amino acids. The germline gives CDR1 SGHRS, CDR2 YFSETQ. The trim removed 2 bases at V and 6 bases at J, leaving 8 bases unmatched. The CDR3 sequence is CASSFDRVSGEQYF. CDR3 nucleotide sequence: TGCGCCAGCAGCTTTGACAGGGTCTCTGGCGAGCAGTACTTC.

This clone showed up just a few times. In nucleotides, the CDR3 is TGTGCCTGGAGTGTACCTAGTAGGAGTCTGTCCTACGAGCAGTACTTC. Translated, it gives CAWSVPSRSLSYEQYF. V gene TRBV30 combines with J gene TRBJ2-7; D not resolved. CDR1 is GTSNPN and CDR2 is SVGIG in the germline V gene (reference sequence). V lost 0 bases to trimming and J lost 1 base, with 16 bases between them. The CDR3 is 16 residues long.

The chain joins TRBV27 to TRBJ1-2, with 7 bases lining up with TRBD1. Germline trimming cut 0 bases from V and 8 bases from J; bases unmatched to any gene: 9. CDR1 and CDR2 (germline): MNHEY, SMNVEV (reference sequence). The CDR3 contains 15 residues. In nucleotides, the CDR3 is TGTGCCAGCAGTTTATCCCTCCGTGGACAGGAGGGCTACACCTTC. This encodes CASSLSLRGQEGYTF.

V is TRBV7-2 and J is TRBJ2-1, with 13 bases aligning to TRBD2. Germline CDR1 and CDR2: SGHTA and FQGNSA. V gave up 4 bases and J gave up 0 bases; unmatched junction bases: 9. This CDR3 is built from 19 residues. This chain's CDR3 is CASSSPGTSGESSYNEQFF. As DNA, the CDR3 is TGTGCCAGCAGCTCCCCCGGGACTAGCGGGGAGAGCTCCTACAATGAGCAGTTCTTC.

This sequence joins TRBV7-2 and TRBJ1-1; D may be TRBD1 (6 bases). V gave up 5 bases and J gave up 1 base, with 20 bases separating them. Germline V gene sequence: CDR1 SGHTA, CDR2 FQGNSA. The CDR3 is made up of 17 amino acids. In nucleotides, the CDR3 is TGTGCCAGCAGCACCAACCCACACGGACAGAGGAACACTGAAGCTTTCTTT. This codes for CASSTNPHGQRNTEAFF.

This clone was seen a handful of times. The chain uses TRBV6-5 and TRBJ2-2; D possibly corresponds to TRBD1 (5 bases). The germline gives CDR1 MNHEY, CDR2 SVGAGI. V was trimmed by 5 bases and J by 6 bases, leaving 10 bases between them. The CDR3 has 13 amino acids. The CDR3 nucleotides are TGTGCCAGCAGTGAAACAGGAGCCGGGGAGCTGTTTTTT. This sequence encodes CASSETGAGELFF.

Note on this clone: This sample also contains other DNA sequences that code for the same CDR3. This chain uses TRBV9 with TRBJ1-1; 7 nucleotides agree with TRBD1. The V and J ends lost 0 bases and 2 bases, in that order; junction bases with no gene match: 4. This CDR3 comprises 15 residues. The germline V gene encodes CDR1 SGDLS and CDR2 YYNGEE. CDR3 sequence: CASSVEGQPNTEAFF. Written as DNA, the CDR3 is TGTGCCAGCAGCGTAGAGGGACAGCCTAACACTGAAGCTTTCTTT.

This chain joins TRBV5-6 and TRBJ1-5; perhaps TRBD1 as D (5 bases). V dropped 4 bases and J dropped 0 bases, with 11 bases sitting between them. In germline, CDR1 is SGHDT, CDR2 YYEEEE. CDR3 size: 15 residues. The CDR3 DNA is TGTGCCAGCAGCAGGGGAACCTATAGCAATCAGCCCCAGCATTTT. Its protein product is CASSRGTYSNQPQHF.